Following are 10 T cell receptor beta chains from one sample sequenced in a study of shared clonotypes between healthy human individuals (dated by TCRdb to about 2020). Library creation used the immunoSEQ multiplex PCR assay. TCRdb retrieved this table from immuneACCESS and kept in-frame rearrangements only. Not all clones are present; in checked studies, unresolved V genes account for under half, and no reason is known for the remainder. The sample data list nearly 2 million clones, and about 94% of these were observed just once. The biggest ten clones account for under 1.5% of the sample. CD8 naive samples were obtained by positive selection for CCR7 among CD45RO-negative cells, yielding a CD45RA+CCR7+ population from which TemRA cells were excluded. The specimen was naive CD8+ T cells sorted from blood. The label giving this sample's cell subset or site can be read as: CD45RA+CCR7+. Receptors originate from a man in his late teens or twenties in good health.

This chain uses TRBV27 with TRBJ1-1; D remains ambiguous. The germline V gene has CDR1 MNHEY and CDR2 SMNVEV (reference sequence). The CDR3 spans 11 residues. The V end was cut by 6 bases, the J end by 9 bases, with 11 bases between. The CDR3 DNA reads TGTGCCAGCAGACAAAGTAGACAAGCTTTCTTT. Amino acid sequence: CASRQSRQAFF.

In the case of this clone: Within the sample, other DNA sequences also encode this same CDR3. J is TRBJ2-3 and V is TRBV7-2; D call uncertain. Germline CDR1 SGHTA, CDR2 FQGNSA. Between the trimmed V and J ends, which lost 1 base and 0 bases, there was a span of 8 bases. This CDR3 region has 15 residues. The CDR3 spells CASSLVAASTDTQYF. CDR3 DNA: TGTGCCAGCAGCTTAGTAGCTGCTAGCACAGATACGCAGTATTTT.

Remarks on this clone: This sample also contains other DNA sequences that code for the same CDR3. The V call is TRBV5-1, the J call TRBJ2-3; TRBD1 might be the D (5 bases). The germline CDR1 and CDR2 sequences are SGHRS and YFSETQ. There are 14 residues in the CDR3. Trimming took 2 bases from V and 0 from J, leaving 7 bases between them. The CDR3 here is CASSLDSSTDTQYF. The DNA of the CDR3 is TGCGCCAGCAGCTTAGACAGTAGCACAGATACGCAGTATTTT.

The chain recombines TRBV9 with TRBJ1-4; D is ambiguous. The CDR3 runs to 13 residues. Trimming shortened V by 0 bases and J by 6 bases, and 6 bases separated the two germline ends. CDR1 is SGDLS, CDR2 YYNGEE, per germline. CDR3 coding DNA: TGTGCCAGCAGCGTAGTACCGGATGAAAAACTGTTTTTT. It yields the protein CASSVVPDEKLFF. The variable domain in full, with the rest retrieved from reference TRBV9 and TRBJ1-4, is DSGVTQTPKHLITATGQRVTLRCSPRSGDLSVYWYQQSLDQGLQFLIQYYNGEERAKGNILERFSAQQFPDLHSELNLSSLELGDSALYFCASSVVPDEKLFFGSGTQLSVL.

This chain connects TRBV6-5 to TRBJ2-1; D is perhaps TRBD1 or TRBD2 (5 bases each). Germline V gene data show CDR1 as MNHEY and CDR2 as SVGAGI. V lost 2 bases and J lost 6, with 8 bases in between. The CDR3 is made up of 13 amino acids. The CDR3 DNA is TGTGCCAGCAGTTACATGAGGGGCAATGAGCAGTTCTTC. It encodes CASSYMRGNEQFF.

The CDR3 DNA sequence: TGCGCCAGCAGCCTCAGACAGGGAAACTACGAGCAGTACTTC. This gives the protein CASSLRQGNYEQYF. V gene TRBV5-1 combines with J gene TRBJ2-7; 7 bases are shared with TRBD1. CDR3 size: 14 residues. Germline loops: CDR1 SGHRS, CDR2 YFSETQ. Trimming at V came to 4 bases and at J to 3 bases, leaving 7 bases not matched to a gene.

This chain connects TRBV29-1 to TRBJ2-1; D perhaps matches TRBD2 (6 bases). V was shortened by 6 bases and J by 6 bases, with 21 bases between the two germline ends. Germline V gene lookup returns CDR1 SQVTM and CDR2 ANQGSEA. This CDR3 has 15 amino acids. CDR3 sequence reads: CSVRGTLAYSNEQFF. The CDR3 region has the DNA TGCAGCGTCCGTGGGACTTTAGCTTACAGCAATGAGCAGTTCTTC.

The rearrangement links TRBV4-1 to TRBJ1-4; D remains unclear. CDR3 length equals 19 residues. In germline, CDR1 is MGHRA, CDR2 YSYEKL. Trimming left V 0 bases short and J 0 bases short, with 17 bases between. In DNA, the CDR3 is TGCGCCAGCAGCCAAGATCCTCCTTTAGCGGAAACAACTAATGAAAAACTGTTTTTT. Its translation is CASSQDPPLAETTNEKLFF.

The rearrangement links TRBV19 to TRBJ2-3; D call uncertain. CDR1 and CDR2 (germline): LNHDA, SQIVND (reference sequence). Between the trimmed V and J ends, which lost 7 bases and 0 bases, there was a span of 11 bases. The CDR3 covers 14 residues. For the CDR3, the DNA is TGTGCCAGTAAAGGACCCTGGAGCACAGATACGCAGTATTTT. This translates into CASKGPWSTDTQYF.

J is TRBJ2-3 and V is TRBV2, with 11 bases matching TRBD2. CDR1 and CDR2 (germline): SNHLY, FYNNEI. This CDR3 is 15 amino acids long. J was trimmed by 3 bases and V by 6 bases; bases with no gene match: 5. CDR3 sequence reads: CASRATSGNTDTQYF. CDR3 nucleotides: TGTGCCAGCAGGGCGACTAGCGGGAATACAGATACGCAGTATTTT.